Shown below are 8 T cell receptor beta chains from a single sample sequenced in a study of response to subunit inactivated influenza vaccine. TCRdb analysed the RT-PCR reads with MiXCR anew, one entry per CDR3 protein. The table records 500,000 to 600,000 distinct CDR3 sequences, approximately 10% of them present only once. The source material was PBMCs from blood, sampled on the day of vaccination. The receptors stem from a man aged 50 to 59 who received an inactivated influenza vaccine.

The chain uses TRBV1 and TRBJ1-1; TRBD1, the table's D call, was not compared with the DNA. TRBV1 is a pseudogene segment. The CDR3 has 16 amino acids. The CDR3: CTSSQDLEGARAEAFF. CDR3 sequence (DNA): TGCACCAGCAGCCAAGATCTTGAGGGGGCGAGGGCTGAAGCTTTCTTT.

On this clonotype itself: Relative to the germline gene, one junction end is altered; a read error may explain this. V gene TRBV5-1 combines with J gene TRBJ2-3, with 9 bases identical to TRBD2. This CDR3 spans 15 amino acids. Germline V gene lookup returns CDR1 SGHRS and CDR2 YFSETQ. The CDR3 coding sequence is TGCGACAGCAGAGATAGCGGGAGACCAGCAGATACGCAGTATTTT. Amino acids: CDSRDSGRPADTQYF. The variable domain in full, completed from reference TRBV5-1 and TRBJ2-3, reads KAGVTQTPRYLIKTRGQQVTLSCSPISGHRSVSWYQQTPGQGLQFLFEYFSETQRNKGNFPGRFSGRQFSNSRSEMNVSTLELGDSALYLCDSRDSGRPADTQYFGPGTRLTVL.

This clonotype was counted at least ten times. The V call is TRBV7-9, the J call TRBJ1-4; 10 bases match TRBD1. Germline loops: CDR1 SEHNR, CDR2 FQNEAQ (reference sequence). The CDR3 is 15 residues long. The ends lost 4 bases at V and 8 bases at J; junction bases unmatched: 7. CDR3 loop: CASSSPGTGVEKLFF. The CDR3 coding sequence is TGTGCCAGCAGCTCGCCCGGGACAGGGGTGGAAAAACTGTTTTTT.

The chain combines TRBV6-5 with TRBJ2-2, with 9 bases identical to TRBD2. The CDR3 is made up of 16 amino acids. CDR1 is MNHEY, CDR2 SVGAGI, per germline. J gave up 4 bases and V 0 bases, and 3 bases lay outside the gene matches. CDR3: CASSYSSAGGTGELFF. In DNA form, the CDR3 reads TGTGCCAGCAGTTACTCGTCAGCGGGGGGCACCGGGGAGCTGTTTTTT.

This clonotype was observed at least ten times. The chain couples TRBV6-5 to TRBJ1-2; no reliable D call. Trimming took off 1 base at V and 2 bases at J, with 14 bases between the two ends. The germline V gene encodes CDR1 MNHEY and CDR2 SVGAGI. The CDR3 has 16 amino acids. The CDR3: CASSYFGGLVNYGYTF. CDR3 sequence (DNA): TGTGCCAGCAGTTACTTTGGCGGACTCGTCAACTATGGCTACACCTTC.

The V gene is TRBV7-8, the J gene TRBJ2-7; tentatively, D is TRBD1 or TRBD2 (5 bases each). Germline V gene sequence: CDR1 SGHVS, CDR2 FQNEAQ. V was clipped by 0 bases and J by 5 bases, with 17 bases between them. The CDR3 covers 16 residues. In DNA form, the CDR3 reads TGTGCCAGCAGCTTAGCGGGGTCGGGGCCCTTCCACGAGCAGTACTTC. It specifies CASSLAGSGPFHEQYF.

This clonotype was counted only a few times. This chain links TRBV5-1 with TRBJ2-7, with D perhaps TRBD1 (6 bases). V was pared by 1 base and J by 5 bases, with 13 bases between. Germline V lookup: CDR1 SGHRS, CDR2 YFSETQ. This CDR3 has 14 residues. CDR3: CASSLRGKGNEQYF. CDR3 DNA sequence: TGCGCCAGCAGCTTGAGGGGGAAAGGGAACGAGCAGTACTTC.

Ten or more counts support this clonotype. The chain has TRBV29-1 and TRBJ1-2, with TRBD1 matching 9 bases. Trimming took 3 bases from V and 4 from J; bases not matched to a gene: 6. Germline V gene sequence: CDR1 SQVTM, CDR2 ANQGSEA. The CDR3 is 14 residues long. The CDR3 protein is CSVELGTGPYGYTF. The CDR3 DNA reads as TGCAGCGTTGAGTTGGGGACAGGGCCCTATGGCTACACCTTC.